This passage covers 6 T cell receptor beta chains from one sample sequenced in a study of blood T cell repertoires in COVID-19. Measured with immunoSEQ multiplex PCR; TCRdb has only the in-frame clones, and not every one. The table lists approximately 250,000 clones, 70% to 90% of them singletons. The specimen sequenced was PBMCs or T cells enriched from blood (not recorded which). These receptors originate from a woman in her forties with acute COVID-19.

The rearrangement links TRBV9 to TRBJ1-6; D remains ambiguous. Trimming took 2 bases from V and 6 from J, leaving 3 bases between them. Germline CDR1 reads SGDLS; CDR2 reads YYNGEE. This CDR3 spans 12 amino acids. The CDR3 here is CASSVSNSPLHF. CDR3 nucleotide sequence: TGTGCCAGCAGCGTTAGTAATTCACCCCTCCACTTT.

The chain employs TRBV7-9 and TRBJ2-3; D gene uncertain. This CDR3 is 11 amino acids long. Germline V gives CDR1 SEHNR, CDR2 FQNEAQ (reference sequence). Trimming shortened V by 11 bases and J by 4 bases, and 10 bases separated the two germline ends. Written as DNA, the CDR3 is TGTGCCGGCTCCCTGTCAGATACGCAGTATTTT. It is translated as CAGSLSDTQYF.

The rearrangement links TRBV7-3 to TRBJ2-5, with D uncertain. The germline V gene encodes CDR1 SGHTA and CDR2 FQGTGA. Trimming left V 5 bases short and J 2 bases short, with 12 bases between. The CDR3 loop spans 14 amino acids. CDR3 nucleotides: TGTGCCAGCAGCCCCCTAGGCGAACAAGAGACCCAGTACTTC. Its protein product is CASSPLGEQETQYF.

This sequence joins TRBV7-9 and TRBJ2-2, with TRBD1 matching 10 bases. There are 15 residues in the CDR3. The germline V gene encodes CDR1 SEHNR and CDR2 FQNEAQ (reference sequence). J lost 5 bases, V lost 5 bases, and 5 bases had no gene match. CDR3 in amino acids: CASSLDRGPTGELFF. The CDR3 DNA sequence: TGTGCCAGCAGCCTCGACAGGGGGCCGACCGGGGAGCTGTTTTTT.

This chain uses TRBV3-1 (or the pseudogene TRBV3-2) with TRBJ2-7; 8 bases align to TRBD2. Per germline, CDR1 LGHDT and CDR2 YNNKEL (reference sequence). This CDR3 region has 15 residues. V shed 1 base, J shed 3 bases, and the junction held 5 bases outside the gene matches. The CDR3 loop reads CASSQASGSFYEQYF. The CDR3 DNA follows: TGTGCCAGCAGCCAAGCAAGCGGGAGCTTCTACGAGCAGTACTTC.

This clone has a handful of counts. The J gene is TRBJ2-3, the V gene TRBV9; 13 bases agree with TRBD2. With V trimmed by 1 base and J by 3 bases, 17 bases remained unmatched. CDR1 SGDLS and CDR2 YYNGEE come from the germline V gene. CDR3 length equals 21 residues. The DNA of the CDR3 is TGTGCCAGCAGCGTAACCCCCCCCCGGACTAGCGGGAGTTTGATAACAGATACGCAGTATTTT. Amino acids: CASSVTPPRTSGSLITDTQYF.